The 8 T cell receptor beta chains presented below share a single source sample, sequenced in a study of blood T cell repertoires in COVID-19. Assay used: immunoSEQ multiplex PCR; TCRdb lists only in-frame clones, some missing. The sample yields 130,000 to 150,000 clones, around four fifths seen once. Material: peripheral blood. The receptors derive from a human donor in a cohort sampled during active COVID-19.

The chain recombines TRBV27 with TRBJ1-1, with D perhaps TRBD1 (5 bases). The CDR3 spans 14 residues. Germline V gives CDR1 MNHEY, CDR2 SMNVEV (reference sequence). V shed 3 bases and J shed 1 base, with 9 bases lying between them. The CDR3: CASSFLQANTEAFF. Written as DNA, the CDR3 is TGTGCCAGCAGTTTTCTACAGGCGAACACTGAAGCTTTCTTT.

The chain carries TRBV4-1 and TRBJ2-2, with a tentative D call TRBD1 (5 bases). V was shortened by 1 base and J by 1 base, with 13 bases between the two germline ends. Per the germline V gene, CDR1 is MGHRA and CDR2 is YSYEKL. The CDR3 runs 17 residues. The CDR3 sequence: CASSQVDMGLNTGELFF. Written as DNA, the CDR3 is TGCGCCAGCAGCCAAGTTGATATGGGGCTGAACACCGGGGAGCTGTTTTTT.

The V call is TRBV7-2, the J call TRBJ2-7, with unresolved D. This CDR3 comprises 11 residues. Germline CDR1 is SGHTA and CDR2 is FQGNSA. Deletions cut 5 bases from V and 4 bases from J, with 6 bases between. The CDR3 region is CASSPDYEQYF. The CDR3 DNA reads TGTGCCAGCAGCCCAGATTACGAGCAGTACTTC.

This rearrangement joins TRBV6-2 or TRBV6-3 to TRBJ2-3; D is undetermined. V was clipped by 6 bases and J by 8 bases, with 9 bases between them. The CDR3 runs to 11 residues. In germline, CDR1 is MNHEY, CDR2 SVGEGT. The CDR3 region has the DNA TGTGCCAGCAGCGCCCCGGGTACGCAGTATTTT. Protein: CASSAPGTQYF.

The chain links TRBV5-1 to TRBJ2-7; TRBD1 matches 7 bases. The junction had 5 bases not matched to a gene; V was cut back by 5 bases and J by 3 bases. The CDR3 contains 13 residues. From germline, CDR1 is SGHRS and CDR2 YFSETQ. The CDR3 nucleotides read TGCGCCAGCAGTCGGGACAGCCACTACGAGCAGTACTTC. Encoded protein: CASSRDSHYEQYF.

CDR3 protein: CASSPEGRGLPNGGELFF. The CDR3 region has the DNA TGTGCCAGCTCACCAGAAGGGCGGGGGCTCCCGAACGGCGGGGAGCTGTTTTTT. The chain links TRBV18 to TRBJ2-2, with D possibly matching TRBD2 (7 bases). Looked up from germline, CDR1 is KGHSH and CDR2 is LQKENI. The CDR3 loop spans 18 amino acids. V was pared by 2 bases and J by 7 bases, with 23 bases between.

The genes are TRBV5-5 and TRBJ2-3, with D maybe TRBD2 (6 bases). Germline CDR1 and CDR2: SGHKS and YYEKEE (reference sequence). There are 14 residues in the CDR3. Trimming shortened V by 2 bases and J by 5 bases, and 12 bases separated the two germline ends. The CDR3 nucleotides read TGTGCCAGCAGCTTCGGGCAGGGAGGAGATACGCAGTATTTT. Its protein product is CASSFGQGGDTQYF. The full variable domain, with the rest looked up from reference TRBV5-5 and TRBJ2-3, is DAGVTQSPTHLIKTRGQQVTLRCSPISGHKSVSWYQQVLGQGPQFIFQYYEKEERGRGNFPDRFSARQFPNYSSELNVNALLLGDSALYLCASSFGQGGDTQYFGPGTRLTVL.

The chain recombines TRBV5-1 with TRBJ2-7, with 8 bases fitting TRBD1. The CDR3 extends over 15 amino acids. Trimming removed 3 bases from V and 8 bases from J; junction bases left unmatched: 13. CDR1 is SGHRS, CDR2 YFSETQ, per germline. This CDR3 reads CASSSPTGGYTKQYF. CDR3 in DNA: TGCGCCAGCAGCTCCCCCACAGGGGGGTATACGAAGCAGTACTTC.